Following are 26 T cell receptor beta chains from one sample sequenced in a study of blood T cell repertoires in COVID-19. Here immunoSEQ multiplex PCR was the method, and the copy in TCRdb shows in-frame clones only, minus some. The sample records more than 300,000 clones, roughly 86% being singletons. Sequencing was done on a sample of peripheral blood. The receptors stem from a woman aged 45 to 65 with acute or convalescent COVID-19.

The genes are TRBV3-1 (or the pseudogene TRBV3-2) and TRBJ2-1; D is undetermined. V lost 1 base, J lost 0 bases, and 7 bases lay in between. CDR3 length: 15 amino acids. Germline CDR1 is LGHDT and CDR2 is YNNKEL (reference sequence). The CDR3 sequence: CASSQAGNSYNEQFF. The CDR3, as DNA: TGTGCCAGCAGCCAAGCAGGAAACTCCTACAATGAGCAGTTCTTC.

V and J are TRBV6-2 or TRBV6-3 and TRBJ2-2; 14 bases map to TRBD2. The CDR3 spans 19 residues. CDR1 and CDR2 (germline): MNHEY, SVGEGT. Trimming at V came to 3 bases and at J to 4 bases, leaving 10 bases not matched to a gene. CDR3 protein: CASSYGPWGTSGGTGELFF. CDR3 nucleotide sequence: TGTGCCAGCAGTTATGGTCCTTGGGGGACTAGCGGGGGCACCGGGGAGCTGTTTTTT.

The chain is built from TRBV24-1 and TRBJ2-3; 8 positions agree with TRBD1. V shed 2 bases, J shed 6 bases, and the junction held 6 bases outside the gene matches. The CDR3 runs to 15 residues. The germline CDR1 and CDR2 sequences are KGHDR and SFDVKD. CDR3: CATSDWGQAGDTQYF. DNA of the CDR3: TGTGCCACCAGTGATTGGGGACAGGCCGGGGATACGCAGTATTTT.

The chain employs TRBV2 and TRBJ2-1, with D perhaps TRBD2 (6 bases). This CDR3 is 13 amino acids long. Between the trimmed V and J ends, which lost 6 bases and 0 bases, there was a span of 6 bases. Germline V gene data show CDR1 as SNHLY and CDR2 as FYNNEI. CDR3 protein: CASRGGSYNEQFF. The CDR3 DNA reads as TGTGCCAGCAGGGGGGGCTCCTACAATGAGCAGTTCTTC. The full variable domain, with the rest looked up from reference TRBV2 and TRBJ2-1, is EPEVTQTPSHQVTQMGQEVILRCVPISNHLYFYWYRQILGQKVEFLVSFYNNEISEKSEIFDDQFSVERPDGSNFTLKIRSTKLEDSAMYFCASRGGSYNEQFFGPGTRLTVL.

A remark on this clone: This CDR3 is also generated by other DNA sequences in the sample. The chain is built from TRBV27 and TRBJ2-5; D is ambiguous. This CDR3 has 11 residues. Trimming removed 3 bases from V and 5 bases from J, with 4 bases in between. CDR1 MNHEY and CDR2 SMNVEV come from the germline V gene (reference sequence). This CDR3 reads CASSFRETQYF. The CDR3 DNA reads as TGTGCCAGCAGTTTCAGGGAGACCCAGTACTTC.

The chain employs TRBV14 and TRBJ2-7, with D possibly TRBD2 on 6 matching bases. Germline V CDR1 and CDR2: SGHDN, FVKESK. CDR3 length: 15 residues. V was clipped by 1 base and J by 1 base, with 11 bases between them. CDR3 coding DNA: TGTGCCAGCAGCCAAGCGGGGACTGGGTCCTACGAGCAGTACTTC. This codes for CASSQAGTGSYEQYF.

The J gene is TRBJ1-6, the V gene TRBV4-3; D is unresolved. V lost 0 bases to trimming and J lost 8 bases, with 5 bases between them. Germline CDR1 LGHNA, CDR2 YSLEER. This CDR3 has 13 residues. This CDR3 is CASSQDRDSPLHF. CDR3 sequence (DNA): TGCGCCAGCAGCCAAGATCGGGATTCACCCCTCCACTTT.

The chain joins TRBV25-1 to TRBJ2-1; 8 bases map to TRBD2. The V gene's germline CDR1 is MGHDK and CDR2 SYGVNS. The CDR3 contains 15 residues. V dropped 8 bases and J dropped 0; count of bases not matched to a gene: 6. CDR3 loop: CASQGGRSSYNEQFF. DNA for the CDR3: TGTGCCAGCCAGGGCGGGAGGAGCTCCTACAATGAGCAGTTCTTC.

The chain joins TRBV9 to TRBJ2-1, with D possibly TRBD1 on 5 matching bases. Trimming cost V 0 bases and J 0 bases, with 10 bases left between them. Germline CDR1 reads SGDLS; CDR2 reads YYNGEE. The CDR3 spans 16 residues. CDR3 region: CASSVGQPISYNEQFF. The CDR3 nucleotides read TGTGCCAGCAGCGTAGGACAGCCAATCTCCTACAATGAGCAGTTCTTC. Full variable domain (remainder filled in from reference TRBV9 and TRBJ2-1): DSGVTQTPKHLITATGQRVTLRCSPRSGDLSVYWYQQSLDQGLQFLIQYYNGEERAKGNILERFSAQQFPDLHSELNLSSLELGDSALYFCASSVGQPISYNEQFFGPGTRLTVL.

The chain is built from TRBV4-2 and TRBJ2-1; maybe TRBD2 (5 bases). Per the germline V gene, CDR1 is LGHNA and CDR2 is YNFKEQ. V dropped 4 bases and J dropped 8 bases, with 21 bases sitting between them. CDR3 size: 16 residues. The CDR3 spells CASSREGLAFVDEQFF. DNA of the CDR3: TGTGCCAGCAGCCGAGAAGGGCTAGCTTTTGTGGATGAGCAGTTCTTC.

The table lists this clone with a few counts. The chain couples TRBV7-9 to TRBJ2-7; a weak D match, TRBD2 (7 bases). The CDR3 is made up of 15 amino acids. The germline V gene encodes CDR1 SEHNR and CDR2 FQNEAQ (reference sequence). Trimming took off 5 bases at V and 4 bases at J, with 18 bases between the two ends. The chain's CDR3 is CASSPPVGGRYEQYF. CDR3 sequence (DNA): TGTGCCAGCAGCCCCCCCGTCGGGGGGCGATACGAGCAGTACTTC.

The V gene is TRBV29-1, the J gene TRBJ2-3, with D possibly being TRBD2 (7 bases). CDR3 length equals 15 residues. CDR1 and CDR2 (germline): SQVTM, ANQGSEA. V was cut by 1 base and J by 1 base, with 12 bases left in between. This chain's CDR3 is CSVEGRGGRTDTQYF. CDR3 nucleotide sequence: TGCAGCGTTGAAGGGAGGGGGGGTCGCACAGATACGCAGTATTTT.

This clone appeared once. The V and J genes are TRBV9 and TRBJ1-4; 7 positions agree with TRBD1. The ends lost 3 bases at V and 5 bases at J; junction bases unmatched: 7. Germline V lookup: CDR1 SGDLS, CDR2 YYNGEE. The CDR3 length is 15 residues. The CDR3 is CASSAWDSANEKLFF. Here the CDR3 DNA reads TGTGCCAGCAGCGCGTGGGACAGCGCCAATGAAAAACTGTTTTTT.

The gene calls are TRBV7-2 and TRBJ2-1; the D gene is possibly TRBD2 (6 bases). The ends were cut back, 3 bases at V and 5 bases at J, with 11 bases in the middle. CDR3 length: 14 residues. Germline loops: CDR1 SGHTA, CDR2 FQGNSA. CDR3 DNA: TGTGCCAGCAGCTTTCAAACGGGGGACAATGAGCAGTTCTTC. Amino acids: CASSFQTGDNEQFF.

The chain is built from TRBV5-1 and TRBJ2-2; TRBD1 agrees at 7 bases. Trimming took 3 bases from V and 11 from J; bases not matched to a gene: 4. CDR1 and CDR2 (germline): SGHRS, YFSETQ. The length of the CDR3 is 12 residues. The CDR3 sequence: CASSSGQLELFF. Here the CDR3 DNA reads TGCGCCAGCAGCTCGGGACAGCTAGAGCTGTTTTTT.

This clone was counted once. Here the CDR3 DNA reads TGTGCCAGCAGCTTCGTCGGACATACGTACAATGAGCAGTTCTTC. Translation: CASSFVGHTYNEQFF. V is TRBV7-9 and J is TRBJ2-1, with a possible D match to TRBD1 (5 bases). The V end was cut by 3 bases, the J end by 4 bases, with 13 bases between. CDR1 and CDR2 (germline): SEHNR, FQNEAQ (reference sequence). The CDR3 extends over 15 amino acids.

V usage is TRBV30 and J usage is TRBJ2-7, with 7 bases identical to TRBD2. V lost 4 bases to trimming and J lost 0 bases; unmatched junction nucleotides: 6. The V gene's germline CDR1 is GTSNPN and CDR2 SVGIG (reference sequence). The CDR3 spans 14 residues. This CDR3 reads CAWKGLKSSYEQYF. The CDR3 DNA is TGTGCCTGGAAGGGACTAAAGAGCTCCTACGAGCAGTACTTC.

V is TRBV10-3 and J is TRBJ2-1, with 7 bases fitting TRBD1. In germline, CDR1 is ENHRY, CDR2 SYGVKD. After removal of 6 bases from V and 7 bases from J, the junction contained 12 bases not matched to a gene. The CDR3 has 15 amino acids. Here the CDR3 DNA reads TGTGCCATCAGCAAAGACAGGGAATTTGAGAATGAGCAGTTCTTC. Protein: CAISKDREFENEQFF.

This rearrangement joins TRBV19 to TRBJ2-3, with a weak D call TRBD1 (5 bases). CDR1 LNHDA and CDR2 SQIVND come from the germline V gene (reference sequence). This CDR3 comprises 13 residues. Trimming stripped 0 bases from V and 8 bases from J, with 9 bases between. CDR3 in amino acids: CASSIDRTSTQYF. The CDR3 nucleotides are TGTGCCAGTAGTATAGATAGGACATCTACGCAGTATTTT.

The V gene is TRBV4-1, the J gene TRBJ1-1; D remains unclear. The germline V gene has CDR1 MGHRA and CDR2 YSYEKL. This CDR3 contains 15 residues. The V and J ends lost 1 base and 1 base respectively, with 10 bases between them. CDR3: CASSQAPGGNTEAFF. In DNA, the CDR3 is TGCGCCAGCAGCCAAGCCCCCGGAGGGAACACTGAAGCTTTCTTT.

The J gene is TRBJ2-2, the V gene TRBV27, with 11 bases aligning to TRBD1. J gave up 4 bases and V 1 base, and 2 bases lay outside the gene matches. The germline V gene encodes CDR1 MNHEY and CDR2 SMNVEV (reference sequence). The CDR3 is made up of 16 amino acids. The CDR3: CASSLYGTGGTGELFF. The CDR3 bases are TGTGCCAGCAGTTTATATGGGACAGGGGGCACCGGGGAGCTGTTTTTT.

This clone was counted a few times. The rearrangement uses TRBV30 and TRBJ1-1, with D possibly matching TRBD1 (6 bases). The V gene's germline CDR1 is GTSNPN and CDR2 SVGIG (reference sequence). V lost 0 bases and J 4 bases, leaving 15 bases between the germline ends. The CDR3 is 15 amino acids. CDR3 bases: TGTGCCTGGAGTGTACAGGGCACCTGGGGCACTGAAGCTTTCTTT. This codes for CAWSVQGTWGTEAFF.

This chain connects TRBV15 to TRBJ2-1; 8 nucleotides match TRBD2. The CDR3 is 14 residues long. Trimming cost V 2 bases and J 7 bases; bases outside gene matches: 4. Germline V lookup: CDR1 LNHNV, CDR2 YYDKDF (reference sequence). CDR3 bases: TGTGCCACCAGCAGAACGCCGGGGGGGAATGAGCAGTTCTTC. This sequence encodes CATSRTPGGNEQFF.

This CDR3 reads CATSSTGFKQYF. In DNA, the CDR3 is TGTGCCACCAGCAGCACAGGGTTTAAGCAGTACTTC. This sequence joins TRBV15 and TRBJ2-7; weak D call: TRBD1 (6 bases). V gave up 3 bases and J gave up 8 bases, with 11 bases separating them. The germline gives CDR1 LNHNV, CDR2 YYDKDF (reference sequence). The CDR3 extends over 12 amino acids.

The chain couples TRBV6-6 to TRBJ1-5; TRBD1 is a possible D gene (5 bases). In germline, CDR1 is MNHNY, CDR2 SVGAGI (reference sequence). CDR3 length: 15 residues. Trimming removed 6 bases at V and 5 bases at J, with 17 bases between. CDR3 sequence: CASRPRPEGDQPQHF. In nucleotides, the CDR3 is TGTGCCAGCAGGCCGAGACCCGAAGGGGATCAGCCCCAGCATTTT.

The chain links TRBV7-3 to TRBJ2-3; TRBD1 matches 8 bases. CDR1 is SGHTA, CDR2 FQGTGA, per germline. The V gene end was trimmed by 5 bases and the J gene end by 0 bases; junction bases not matched to a gene: 4. The CDR3 covers 15 residues. As DNA, the CDR3 is TGTGCCAGCAGCCCCCAGGGGGCCAGCACAGATACGCAGTATTTT. It codes for CASSPQGASTDTQYF.